These 9 T cell receptor beta chains were sequenced from one sample in a study of blood T cell repertoires in COVID-19. Sequencing used immunoSEQ multiplex PCR; TCRdb keeps in-frame clones, though not all of them. The table includes a few hundred thousand clones, around 87% detected once. The specimen sequenced was PBMCs or T cells enriched from blood (not recorded which). The receptors derive from a man in his thirties or forties who had recovered from COVID-19.

The J gene is TRBJ1-1, the V gene TRBV19, with 10 bases matching TRBD1. The V and J ends lost 2 bases and 7 bases, in that order; junction bases with no gene match: 4. The CDR3 consists of 14 residues. Germline CDR1 is LNHDA and CDR2 is SQIVND (reference sequence). Written as DNA, the CDR3 is TGTGCCAGTAGTATACCCGGGACAGGGGTTGAAGCTTTCTTT. This codes for CASSIPGTGVEAFF.

The V and J genes are TRBV13 and TRBJ1-1; maybe TRBD1 (6 bases). Trimming left V 5 bases short and J 4 bases short, with 11 bases between. The germline gives CDR1 PRHDT, CDR2 FYEKMQ (reference sequence). The CDR3 spans 13 residues. In nucleotides, the CDR3 is TGTGCCAGCAGCCCGAGGGGGTCCACTGAAGCTTTCTTT. Translated, it gives CASSPRGSTEAFF.

The chain has TRBV15 and TRBJ2-1; TRBD2 matches 9 bases. Germline V gene sequence: CDR1 LNHNV, CDR2 YYDKDF (reference sequence). The V gene end was trimmed by 5 bases and the J gene end by 8 bases; junction bases not matched to a gene: 13. This CDR3 has 16 amino acids. DNA of the CDR3: TGTGCCACCAGCGGTGGTAGGGCGGGGGGGCCTCATGAGCAGTTCTTC. Its protein product is CATSGGRAGGPHEQFF.

This sequence joins TRBV28 and TRBJ2-2, with D possibly TRBD2 on 5 matching bases. This CDR3 spans 14 amino acids. CDR1 is MDHEN, CDR2 SYDVKM, per germline. V shed 5 bases and J shed 6 bases, with 13 bases lying between them. CDR3 residues: CASSLRGGAGELFF. The CDR3 DNA sequence: TGTGCCAGCAGTCTCCGGGGTGGGGCCGGGGAGCTGTTTTTT.

V is TRBV9 and J is TRBJ1-3; D unclear. The CDR3 runs 12 residues. CDR1 and CDR2 from the germline V gene are SGDLS and YYNGEE. Trimming stripped 4 bases from V and 1 base from J, with 3 bases between. In DNA form, the CDR3 reads TGTGCCAGCAGCCGTTCTGGAAACACCATATATTTT. Amino acids: CASSRSGNTIYF.

The chain carries TRBV6-5 and TRBJ2-7; the match to TRBD1 covers 8 bases. J lost 2 bases, V lost 2 bases, and 5 bases had no gene match. This CDR3 is built from 15 residues. From germline, CDR1 is MNHEY and CDR2 SVGAGI. The DNA for the CDR3 is TGTGCCAGCAGTTACCGGACAGGGAGCCCCTACGAGCAGTACTTC. This sequence encodes CASSYRTGSPYEQYF.

This sequence joins TRBV4-3 and TRBJ2-1; 7 nucleotides match TRBD2. Trimming took 1 base from V and 8 from J; bases not matched to a gene: 8. Germline V gene lookup returns CDR1 LGHNA and CDR2 YSLEER. The CDR3 sequence is 15 residues long. CDR3 residues: CASSQGWDYTHEQFF. DNA of the CDR3: TGCGCCAGCAGCCAAGGTTGGGACTATACCCATGAGCAGTTCTTC.

The chain links TRBV28 to TRBJ1-2; D unclear. Looked up from germline, CDR1 is MDHEN and CDR2 is SYDVKM. The CDR3 runs to 12 residues. Trimming stripped 4 bases from V and 8 bases from J, with 11 bases between. CDR3 coding DNA: TGTGCCAGCAGTTCCCGAGTATTGGGCTACACCTTC. The encoded protein is CASSSRVLGYTF.

This chain connects TRBV7-9 to TRBJ1-1, with D possibly matching TRBD1 (5 bases). The CDR3 runs to 17 residues. Germline-derived CDR1 and CDR2 are SEHNR and FQNEAQ (reference sequence). V was shortened by 2 bases and J by 0 bases, with 16 bases between the two germline ends. CDR3 nucleotide sequence: TGTGCCAGCAGCTTATCCGAGTCGGGACTCATGAACACTGAAGCTTTCTTT. As protein: CASSLSESGLMNTEAFF. The variable domain in full, with the rest retrieved from reference TRBV7-9 and TRBJ1-1, is DTGVSQNPRHKITKRGQNVTFRCDPISEHNRLYWYRQTLGQGPEFLTYFQNEAQLEKSRLLSDRFSAERPKGSFSTLEIQRTEQGDSAMYLCASSLSESGLMNTEAFFGQGTRLTVV.